The rows below give T cell receptor beta chains drawn from one sample of a study of blood T cell repertoires in COVID-19. Clones were read by immunoSEQ multiplex PCR, and TCRdb kept only the in-frame ones, dropping some. The data contain 80,000 to 100,000 clones, 85% to 90% of them seen just once; the ten biggest clones take up less than 2%. The sequencing sample was made of peripheral blood. Every receptor here comes from a human donor with active COVID-19. The donor label of this sample is uncertain. CDR3s leave out the opening cysteine and the closing phenylalanine or tryptophan. D genes are given only for firm matches. Clone size is given for some rows only: seen once, a few or many times, or a class if the clone is expanded.

abundance,j_gene,d_gene,v_gene,CDR3aa
.,TRBJ1-3,TRBD1,TRBV7-2,ASSPAGGGSGNTIY
.,TRBJ2-7,TRBD1,TRBV5-6,ASSLGQGSYEQY
once,TRBJ2-1,TRBD2,TRBV27,ASSFILLAGGPGEQF
.,TRBJ1-2,TRBD1,TRBV5-6,ASSWKTGEPNYGYT
.,TRBJ2-5,.,TRBV29-1,SVSGLRETQY
.,TRBJ2-2,.,TRBV9,ASSEGPGGANTGELF
once,TRBJ1-1,.,TRBV19,ASRVGGTEAF
.,TRBJ1-4,.,TRBV11-2,ASSLQGHNEKLF
.,TRBJ2-3,.,TRBV4-3,ASSQDQLTTDTQY
.,TRBJ1-5,.,TRBV25-1,ASNISNQPQH
.,TRBJ2-7,.,TRBV27,ASRARRVGSEQY
.,TRBJ2-1,TRBD2,TRBV11-2,ASSLVRAGGRNEQF
once,TRBJ2-5,.,TRBV21-1,ASSNPSGEETQY
.,TRBJ1-4,TRBD1,TRBV9,ASSVADRGGPWEKLF
.,TRBJ1-2,TRBD1,TRBV7-9,ASSPHGQGSGYT
.,TRBJ1-1,TRBD1,TRBV6-2/TRBV6-3,ASSRTGITEAF
.,TRBJ2-3,TRBD2,TRBV5-1,ASSLPSGGLDTQY
.,TRBJ2-2,.,TRBV2,ASSPGTLNTGELF
.,TRBJ2-5,TRBD1,TRBV6-5,ASSSSPGGWETQY
.,TRBJ2-7,TRBD1,TRBV6-5,ASTRTGQGAGEQY
.,TRBJ2-2,TRBD2,TRBV28,ASSLLSGGGYTGELF
.,TRBJ2-7,.,TRBV12-3/TRBV12-4,ASSSQGWEQY
.,TRBJ1-4,TRBD1,TRBV19,ASSSDRTQGGEKLF
.,TRBJ2-2,TRBD1,TRBV5-5,ASSLGPGGATGELF